These 26 T cell receptor beta chains share one sample of origin, sequenced in a study of T cells in tuberculosis. Thawed, overnight-rested PBMC were stained with GMM-loaded CD1B tetramer, viability dye and anti-CD3, then sorted. C32 glucose monomycolate from Rhodococcus equi was loaded onto the CD1B tetramers. The method was immunoSEQ multiplex PCR; TCRdb's version includes in-frame clones alone and lacks a portion of them. The data hold about 59,000 clones, with 81% observed a single time. Sequenced: CD1b-GMM tetramer-negative cells sorted from PBMCs. These receptors came from an adult woman with latent tuberculosis.

The rearrangement links TRBV29-1 to TRBJ2-5; 8 bases fit TRBD2. Germline trimming cut 4 bases from V and 4 bases from J; bases unmatched to any gene: 2. The germline CDR1 and CDR2 sequences are SQVTM and ANQGSEA. CDR3 length equals 12 residues. The CDR3 DNA reads as TGCAGCGTTGTCGGGGGGGTAGAGACCCAGTACTTC. Translated: CSVVGGVETQYF.

The chain uses TRBV2 and TRBJ2-1, with 8 bases that match TRBD2. The germline gives CDR1 SNHLY, CDR2 FYNNEI. J was trimmed by 6 bases and V by 4 bases; bases with no gene match: 8. The CDR3 covers 15 residues. The DNA of the CDR3 is TGTGCCAGCAGTGTGTATCGACTAGCGACCAATGAGCAGTTCTTC. This encodes CASSVYRLATNEQFF.

The rearrangement uses TRBV5-4 and TRBJ2-3; weak D call: TRBD2 (7 bases). The V end lost 0 bases, the J end lost 11 bases, and 13 bases lay between the germline ends. Per germline, CDR1 SGHNT and CDR2 YYREEE (reference sequence). The length of the CDR3 is 13 residues. The CDR3 DNA sequence: TGTGCCAGCAGCTTGGCCCAAGGGGGGGAGCAGTATTTT. It is translated as CASSLAQGGEQYF.

This chain connects TRBV7-6 to TRBJ2-1; D may be TRBD1 (6 bases). The germline V and J ends were trimmed by 3 bases and 1 base, with 10 bases remaining between them. The CDR3 contains 15 residues. The V gene's germline CDR1 is SGHVS and CDR2 FNYEAQ. The CDR3 region is CASSLDSESYNEQFF. In nucleotides, the CDR3 is TGTGCCAGCAGCTTGGACAGCGAATCCTACAATGAGCAGTTCTTC.

A few counts support this clone. DNA of the CDR3: TGCAGCTACAGCCCCCACGGCTCCAATGAGCAGTTCTTC. Encoded protein: CSYSPHGSNEQFF. The chain recombines TRBV29-1 with TRBJ2-1; no firm D call. V was trimmed by 8 bases and J by 6 bases, leaving 17 bases between them. CDR1 SQVTM and CDR2 ANQGSEA come from the germline V gene. CDR3 length: 13 residues.

This chain links TRBV7-2 with TRBJ2-2, with a weak D call TRBD2 (7 bases). The CDR3 totals 17 residues. Per the germline V gene, CDR1 is SGHTA and CDR2 is FQGNSA. Trimming pared 5 bases from V and 3 bases from J, leaving 19 bases between. The chain's CDR3 is CASSLSLVGGHTGELFF. The CDR3 nucleotides read TGTGCCAGCAGCCTGAGTTTGGTGGGGGGGCACACCGGGGAGCTGTTTTTT.

The chain couples TRBV5-4 to TRBJ1-6, with D possibly TRBD1 on 6 matching bases. V was trimmed by 2 bases and J by 3 bases, leaving 9 bases between them. Germline values: CDR1 SGHNT, CDR2 YYREEE (reference sequence). The length of the CDR3 is 15 residues. In DNA form, the CDR3 reads TGTGCCAGCAGCTTCGGACAGCTCTATAATTCACCCCTCCACTTT. Protein sequence: CASSFGQLYNSPLHF.

This rearrangement joins TRBV11-3 to TRBJ2-3; 8 bases map to TRBD2. The CDR3 covers 15 residues. The V gene's germline CDR1 is SGHNT and CDR2 YENEEA. V lost 4 bases and J lost 1; bases outside the gene matches: 4. This CDR3 reads CASSSETSGTDTQYF. Written as DNA, the CDR3 is TGTGCCAGCAGCTCCGAGACTAGCGGCACAGATACGCAGTATTTT.

The V call is TRBV7-9, the J call TRBJ1-6; D gene unclear. The V end was cut by 5 bases, the J end by 7 bases, with 15 bases between. The CDR3 contains 15 residues. Looked up from germline, CDR1 is SEHNR and CDR2 is FQNEAQ (reference sequence). The CDR3 DNA follows: TGTGCCAGCAGCCTCAGGACGGGGAACAATTCACCCCTCCACTTT. Translating gives CASSLRTGNNSPLHF.

The table lists this clone with a count of one. The chain employs TRBV5-6 and TRBJ1-4, with D perhaps matching TRBD1 (6 bases). The length of the CDR3 is 15 residues. Germline assignment: CDR1 SGHDT and CDR2 YYEEEE. Between the trimmed V and J ends, which lost 1 base and 6 bases, there was a span of 13 bases. DNA of the CDR3: TGTGCCAGCAGCTTGTATAGACAGGTCGATGAAAAACTGTTTTTT. As protein: CASSLYRQVDEKLFF.

J is TRBJ2-7 and V is TRBV10-3, with TRBD2 as a possible D gene (6 bases). The CDR3 totals 13 residues. The V gene's germline CDR1 is ENHRY and CDR2 SYGVKD. V dropped 3 bases and J dropped 7 bases, with 13 bases sitting between them. The chain's CDR3 is CAISDREASEQYF. For the CDR3, the DNA is TGTGCCATCAGTGACAGGGAGGCGAGTGAGCAGTACTTC.

The chain links TRBV11-3 to TRBJ1-6; a possible D gene is TRBD1 (5 bases). CDR3 length: 14 residues. Trimming left V 5 bases short and J 10 bases short, with 15 bases between. Per the germline V gene, CDR1 is SGHNT and CDR2 is YENEEA. As DNA, the CDR3 is TGTGCCAGCAGCCTGACAGTCGGGCAATCACCCCTCCACTTT. Its protein is CASSLTVGQSPLHF. The variable domain in full, with the rest retrieved from reference TRBV11-3 and TRBJ1-6, is EAGVVQSPRYKIIEKKQPVAFWCNPISGHNTLYWYLQNLGQGPELLIRYENEEAVDDSQLPKDRFSAERLKGVDSTLKIQPAELGDSAVYLCASSLTVGQSPLHFGNGTRLTVT.

V is TRBV18 and J is TRBJ2-7; 8 bases are shared with TRBD1. The CDR3 is 13 residues long. Looked up from germline, CDR1 is KGHSH and CDR2 is LQKENI. V lost 6 bases, J lost 5 bases, and 6 bases stayed unmatched. CDR3 region: CASSDRGIHEQYF. The CDR3 region has the DNA TGTGCCAGCTCCGACAGGGGTATACACGAGCAGTACTTC.

The chain couples TRBV28 to TRBJ2-7; the match to TRBD2 covers 7 bases. Trimming removed 10 bases from V and 2 bases from J; junction bases left unmatched: 8. The CDR3 spans 13 residues. Germline V lookup: CDR1 MDHEN, CDR2 SYDVKM. Here the CDR3 reads CATTLSGTYEQYF. The CDR3 DNA is TGTGCCACCACATTGAGCGGGACCTACGAGCAGTACTTC.

This chain uses TRBV4-1 with TRBJ1-1; a possible D gene is TRBD1 (5 bases). V was shortened by 4 bases and J by 5 bases, with 17 bases between the two germline ends. The CDR3 covers 15 residues. CDR1 is MGHRA and CDR2 is YSYEKL in the germline V gene. CDR3 protein: CASSPIPQGGTEAFF. The CDR3 DNA reads TGCGCCAGCAGCCCCATCCCCCAGGGAGGGACTGAAGCTTTCTTT.

This sequence joins TRBV7-7 and TRBJ2-5, with 9 bases that match TRBD1. Gene TRBJ2-7 matches the end of the DNA better, so the J call may be wrong. The CDR3 has 15 residues. CDR1 and CDR2 from the germline V gene are SSHAT and FNYEAQ (reference sequence). The CDR3 sequence is CASSAGTGPSYEQYF. CDR3 sequence (DNA): TGTGCCAGCAGCGCCGGGACAGGGCCCTCCTACGAGCAGTACTTC.

The gene calls are TRBV6-1 and TRBJ1-6; the D is unclear. V shed 6 bases and J shed 5 bases, with 11 bases lying between them. The CDR3 is 14 amino acids. Germline V gene lookup returns CDR1 MNHNS and CDR2 SASEGT. DNA of the CDR3: TGTGCCAGCAGCGTCTACGGGAATAATTCACCCCTCCACTTT. This translates into CASSVYGNNSPLHF.

This clone has just a few counts. The chain combines TRBV7-2 with TRBJ2-7; D not resolved. Germline V gene lookup returns CDR1 SGHTA and CDR2 FQGNSA. V dropped 3 bases and J dropped 7 bases, with 13 bases sitting between them. The CDR3 sequence is 13 residues long. The CDR3 sequence: CASSLSGMREQYF. CDR3 in DNA: TGTGCCAGCAGCTTGTCGGGTATGAGGGAGCAGTACTTC.

The rearrangement uses TRBV4-3 and TRBJ2-3, with 9 bases lining up with TRBD2. CDR1 is LGHNA, CDR2 YSLEER, per germline. The CDR3 length is 17 residues. Germline trimming cut 0 bases from V and 6 bases from J; bases unmatched to any gene: 10. The CDR3 protein is CASSQEGGSGGVDTQYF. The CDR3 DNA sequence: TGCGCCAGCAGCCAAGAAGGGGGTAGCGGGGGAGTGGATACGCAGTATTTT.

This chain joins TRBV27 and TRBJ1-2, with 9 bases fitting TRBD1. Germline CDR1 MNHEY, CDR2 SMNVEV (reference sequence). V trimming: 5 bases; J trimming: 7 bases; junction bases outside the gene matches: 5. CDR3 length equals 13 residues. CDR3 in amino acids: CASSGGTGSGYTF. The CDR3 region has the DNA TGTGCCAGCAGTGGCGGGACAGGGTCTGGCTACACCTTC.

This clone has only a few counts. The chain recombines TRBV7-9 with TRBJ2-7, with D perhaps TRBD2 (5 bases). This CDR3 spans 13 amino acids. Germline-derived CDR1 and CDR2 are SEHNR and FQNEAQ (reference sequence). Trimming removed 4 bases at V and 2 bases at J, with 9 bases between. CDR3 coding DNA: TGTGCCAGCAGCTCGACTACCCCCTACGAGCAGTACTTC. This encodes CASSSTTPYEQYF.

The J gene is TRBJ2-3, the V gene TRBV2, with 11 bases matching TRBD2. The junction had 3 bases not matched to a gene; V was cut back by 7 bases and J by 0 bases. The CDR3 has 15 residues. CDR1 SNHLY and CDR2 FYNNEI come from the germline V gene. The CDR3 protein is CASTLAGGSTDTQYF. The CDR3 DNA is TGTGCCAGCACTCTAGCGGGAGGAAGCACAGATACGCAGTATTTT.

The gene calls are TRBV9 and TRBJ2-2; a possible D gene is TRBD2 (5 bases). Trimming took 0 bases from V and 5 from J, leaving 11 bases between them. The CDR3 is 15 amino acids. Germline lookup yields CDR1 SGDLS and CDR2 YYNGEE. In DNA, the CDR3 is TGTGCCAGCAGCGTAGTTCTCGAGGGAACCGGGGAGCTGTTTTTT. Amino acid sequence: CASSVVLEGTGELFF.

This chain links TRBV5-1 with TRBJ2-5, with TRBD2 matching 7 bases. V was clipped by 3 bases and J by 2 bases; unmatched bases: 10. The CDR3 has 16 amino acids. Germline CDR1 SGHRS, CDR2 YFSETQ. In DNA form, the CDR3 reads TGCGCCAGCAGCTCCACTAGCGACTCATTACAAGAGACCCAGTACTTC. This gives the protein CASSSTSDSLQETQYF.

This chain uses TRBV13 with TRBJ2-7, with unresolved D. This CDR3 has 12 amino acids. Trimming shortened V by 2 bases and J by 4 bases, and 6 bases separated the two germline ends. Germline V gene data show CDR1 as PRHDT and CDR2 as FYEKMQ (reference sequence). For the CDR3, the DNA is TGTGCCAGCAGCTTAAGAGGATACGAGCAGTACTTC. The encoded protein is CASSLRGYEQYF.

There are a few counts of this clone. The chain couples TRBV7-8 to TRBJ2-3, with D possibly being TRBD2 (6 bases). Germline CDR1 reads SGHVS; CDR2 reads FQNEAQ. The V gene lost 0 bases and the J gene lost 1 base, with 14 bases spanning the gap. The CDR3 has 17 amino acids. The CDR3 sequence: CASSLALVSSGTDTQYF. The CDR3 nucleotides read TGTGCCAGCAGCTTAGCATTGGTGTCTAGCGGCACAGATACGCAGTATTTT.